The next 28 T cell receptor beta chains were all read from a single sample in a study of T cells after yellow fever vaccination (dated by TCRdb to between 2018 and 2021). Receptors were amplified or captured by 5' RACE. TCRdb shows the sequencer as Illumina HiSeq 2500. TCRdb applied fastp at Q25 and MiXCR to the public reads, then kept only in-frame beta chains. Entries that share a CDR3 protein sequence are merged under the most common genes and DNA. This sample gives some 400,000 distinct CDR3 sequences in total; around 6.5% of them show up just once. The ten largest clones represent 15% of the sample. Taken with the paper, the label for treatment or condition translates to: live attenuated yellow fever vaccine strain. This specimen was PBMCs, taken 5 days after the yellow fever booster vaccination. These receptors originate from a man aged 25-40 years who received the YFV17D yellow fever vaccine.

CDR3 loop: CASTRDSRYNEQFF. The DNA for the CDR3 is TGCGCCAGCACCCGGGACAGTAGATACAATGAGCAGTTCTTC. The rearrangement joins TRBV23-1 to TRBJ2-1; 7 bases align to TRBD1. TRBV23-1 falls under the ORF class, with uncertain function. V shed 7 bases, J shed 4 bases, and the junction held 7 bases outside the gene matches. The CDR3 totals 14 residues.

This clonotype was found many times. The rearrangement uses TRBV5-1 and TRBJ2-1, with 12 nucleotides matching TRBD2. Per the germline V gene, CDR1 is SGHRS and CDR2 is YFSETQ. After removal of 4 bases from V and 7 bases from J, the junction contained 6 bases not matched to a gene. The CDR3 covers 15 residues. CDR3 DNA: TGCGCCAGCAGCCAAGGACTAGCGGGACATAATGAGCAGTTCTTC. It yields the protein CASSQGLAGHNEQFF.

This clonotype has at least ten counts. This rearrangement joins TRBV7-2 to TRBJ2-5, with D tentatively TRBD1 or TRBD2 (6 bases each). This CDR3 is 15 amino acids long. Trimming cost V 7 bases and J 4 bases, with 19 bases left between them. Germline V gene sequence: CDR1 SGHTA, CDR2 FQGNSA. The CDR3 DNA reads as TGTGCCAGCACTAGGGGGGAGCCGGTGGTAGAGACCCAGTACTTC. Translation: CASTRGEPVVETQYF.

The rearrangement links TRBV5-5 to TRBJ2-5, with a possible D match to TRBD1 (5 bases). The CDR3 is 15 amino acids. Germline V gene sequence: CDR1 SGHKS, CDR2 YYEKEE (reference sequence). V lost 0 bases to trimming and J lost 0 bases, with 9 bases between them. The CDR3 nucleotides are TGTGCCAGCAGCTTGGGACAGTCGTACCAAGAGACCCAGTACTTC. Its translation is CASSLGQSYQETQYF. Full variable domain (outside the CDR3, taken from reference TRBV5-5 and TRBJ2-5): DAGVTQSPTHLIKTRGQQVTLRCSPISGHKSVSWYQQVLGQGPQFIFQYYEKEERGRGNFPDRFSARQFPNYSSELNVNALLLGDSALYLCASSLGQSYQETQYFGPGTRLLVL.

A few counts support this clonotype. V is TRBV19 and J is TRBJ2-7, with D possibly matching TRBD2 (5 bases). Germline lookup yields CDR1 LNHDA and CDR2 SQIVND (reference sequence). This CDR3 spans 13 amino acids. With 3 bases removed from V and 2 bases from J, the gap between germline ends came to 8 bases. The CDR3 reads CASSIVGAYEQYF. CDR3 in DNA: TGTGCCAGTAGTATCGTCGGGGCCTACGAGCAGTACTTC.

This clonotype was detected a few times. V usage is TRBV7-3 and J usage is TRBJ2-2; tentative D call: TRBD1 (6 bases). The germline V gene encodes CDR1 SGHTA and CDR2 FQGTGA. Trimming left V 5 bases short and J 0 bases short, with 13 bases between. The CDR3 has 16 residues. The DNA for the CDR3 is TGTGCCAGCAGCCTCAGGGGCCCCACGAACACCGGGGAGCTGTTTTTT. Translation: CASSLRGPTNTGELFF.

This clonotype was counted once. The chain recombines TRBV4-1 with TRBJ2-5; D not resolved. This CDR3 contains 15 residues. CDR1 is MGHRA and CDR2 is YSYEKL in the germline V gene. Trimming removed 0 bases from V and 4 bases from J, with 12 bases in between. CDR3 sequence: CASSQEPGSSETQYF. The DNA for the CDR3 is TGCGCCAGCAGCCAAGAGCCGGGTTCGTCAGAGACCCAGTACTTC.

In this sample, this clonotype turned up many times. The rearrangement links TRBV27 to TRBJ2-7; D might be TRBD1 (5 bases). This CDR3 has 13 amino acids. The V end was cut by 5 bases, the J end by 2 bases, with 10 bases between. Germline values: CDR1 MNHEY, CDR2 SMNVEV (reference sequence). Written as DNA, the CDR3 is TGTGCCAGCAGTCCGACAGAAACCTACGAGCAGTACTTC. This encodes CASSPTETYEQYF.

This clonotype was observed at least ten times. This chain joins TRBV20-1 and TRBJ2-7; D is possibly TRBD2 (5 bases). This CDR3 is built from 13 residues. From germline, CDR1 is DFQATT and CDR2 SNEGSKA (reference sequence). V lost 6 bases and J lost 3, with 15 bases in between. The CDR3 sequence: CSAREADLYEQYF. The CDR3, as DNA: TGCAGTGCCCGAGAAGCGGATCTCTACGAGCAGTACTTC.

This clonotype has just a few counts. This rearrangement joins TRBV7-2 to TRBJ2-1, with D perhaps matching TRBD1 (6 bases). V lost 6 bases, J lost 10 bases, and 10 bases lay in between. Looked up from germline, CDR1 is SGHTA and CDR2 is FQGNSA. This CDR3 comprises 11 residues. The CDR3 spells CASRKRGEQFF. The CDR3 DNA follows: TGTGCCAGCAGAAAGAGGGGGGAGCAGTTCTTC.

This clonotype showed up many times. The gene calls are TRBV6-2 or TRBV6-3 and TRBJ2-7, with 8 bases aligning to TRBD2. V gave up 5 bases and J gave up 4 bases; unmatched junction bases: 13. CDR1 MNHEY and CDR2 SVGEGT come from the germline V gene. There are 16 residues in the CDR3. The CDR3 protein is CASSLPSPASGYEQYF. The CDR3 coding sequence is TGTGCCAGCAGTCTCCCCTCTCCGGCTAGCGGGTACGAGCAGTACTTC.

The V call is TRBV10-3, the J call TRBJ2-3; D not certain. CDR1 is ENHRY, CDR2 SYGVKD, per germline. CDR3 length equals 12 residues. V gave up 6 bases and J gave up 7 bases, with 11 bases separating them. CDR3 DNA sequence: TGTGCCATCAGAGGGTCCTTCCATACGCAGTATTTT. It encodes CAIRGSFHTQYF.

At least ten counts were recorded for this clonotype. The gene calls are TRBV5-1 and TRBJ1-1; D possibly corresponds to TRBD1 (6 bases). This CDR3 has 13 amino acids. Germline V CDR1 and CDR2: SGHRS, YFSETQ. V lost 4 bases to trimming and J lost 1 base, with 8 bases between them. CDR3 amino acids: CASSPTGNTEAFF. For the CDR3, the DNA is TGCGCCAGCAGCCCGACAGGGAACACTGAAGCTTTCTTT.

The V and J genes are TRBV5-6 and TRBJ2-5; D unclear. Trimming left V 4 bases short and J 1 base short, with 11 bases between. The CDR3 sequence is 14 residues long. Germline V lookup: CDR1 SGHDT, CDR2 YYEEEE. The CDR3 DNA reads TGTGCCAGCAGCCTGGGAATGGTCCAAGAGACCCAGTACTTC. Protein: CASSLGMVQETQYF.

The rearrangement links TRBV7-9 to TRBJ2-1; D possibly corresponds to TRBD2 (6 bases). The CDR3 extends over 17 amino acids. In germline, CDR1 is SEHNR, CDR2 FQNEAQ (reference sequence). Trimming pared 1 base from V and 8 bases from J, leaving 21 bases between. The CDR3 DNA reads TGTGCCAGCAGCTTAGTGAGCGGGTGGGACCAGCCAGATGAGCAGTTCTTC. Its protein is CASSLVSGWDQPDEQFF. The entire variable domain, with the rest obtained from reference TRBV7-9 and TRBJ2-1, is as follows: DTGVSQNPRHKITKRGQNVTFRCDPISEHNRLYWYRQTLGQGPEFLTYFQNEAQLEKSRLLSDRFSAERPKGSFSTLEIQRTEQGDSAMYLCASSLVSGWDQPDEQFFGPGTRLTVL.

This clonotype was found many times. The chain uses TRBV2 and TRBJ2-5; 7 nucleotides line up with TRBD1. This CDR3 contains 14 residues. Germline CDR1 and CDR2: SNHLY and FYNNEI. Unmatched junction bases numbered 8, after V lost 5 bases and J lost 5 bases. CDR3 nucleotides: TGTGCCAGCAGTCGACCCCAACAGGGGGAGACCCAGTACTTC. Amino acids: CASSRPQQGETQYF.

The table lists this clonotype with a count of one. V usage is TRBV4-1 and J usage is TRBJ2-1, with D hard to call. Germline-derived CDR1 and CDR2 are MGHRA and YSYEKL. CDR3 length: 15 amino acids. V lost 0 bases, J lost 5 bases, and 11 bases lay in between. The CDR3 region has the DNA TGCGCCAGCAGCCAAGATCCCACCCTGGACAATGAGCAGTTCTTC. This encodes CASSQDPTLDNEQFF.

The V call is TRBV15, the J call TRBJ2-1; D may match TRBD1 or TRBD2 (5 bases each). The CDR3 runs to 16 residues. Germline lookup yields CDR1 LNHNV and CDR2 YYDKDF (reference sequence). V dropped 1 base and J dropped 6 bases, with 16 bases sitting between them. This chain's CDR3 is CATSRAGSGVTNEQFF. The CDR3 DNA is TGTGCCACCAGCAGAGCAGGGAGTGGGGTCACCAATGAGCAGTTCTTC.

This clonotype was found many times. The chain combines TRBV7-3 with TRBJ1-1; a weak D match, TRBD1 (5 bases). Germline assignment: CDR1 SGHTA and CDR2 FQGTGA. V was cut by 5 bases and J by 9 bases, with 13 bases left in between. This CDR3 is built from 12 residues. CDR3 nucleotide sequence: TGTGCCAGCAGCCCCCCCGGGGGGAAAGCTTTCTTT. Translated, it gives CASSPPGGKAFF.

The rearrangement joins TRBV29-1 to TRBJ2-7; 10 bases are shared with TRBD2. J was trimmed by 0 bases and V by 7 bases; bases with no gene match: 6. Germline-derived CDR1 and CDR2 are SQVTM and ANQGSEA. The CDR3 loop spans 14 amino acids. The CDR3 DNA sequence: TGCAGCGCTGACCTAGCGGGAGACTCCTACGAGCAGTACTTC. Its protein is CSADLAGDSYEQYF.

The V and J genes are TRBV20-1 and TRBJ2-3; 10 bases fit TRBD1. The ends lost 5 bases at V and 4 bases at J; junction bases unmatched: 9. The CDR3 spans 15 residues. Germline assignment: CDR1 DFQATT and CDR2 SNEGSKA (reference sequence). As DNA, the CDR3 is TGCAGTGCTTCCCGAAATGACAGGGGGCCAGATACGCAGTATTTT. This translates into CSASRNDRGPDTQYF.

Here the CDR3 DNA reads TGTGCCAGCAGTTACCCCCTTGGTACGCAGTATTTT. Translating it yields CASSYPLGTQYF. This chain joins TRBV6-2 or TRBV6-3 and TRBJ2-3; D not certain. This CDR3 has 12 amino acids. Trimming left V 2 bases short and J 8 bases short, with 8 bases between. Germline V gene sequence: CDR1 MNHEY, CDR2 SVGEGT.

Only a few counts were recorded for this clonotype. CDR3 protein: CASSYLQGAYEQYF. The CDR3 DNA sequence: TGTGCCAGCAGTTACTTACAGGGGGCCTACGAGCAGTACTTC. The V call is TRBV6-5, the J call TRBJ2-7; 8 nucleotides align to TRBD1. Germline CDR1 and CDR2: MNHEY and SVGAGI. This CDR3 spans 14 amino acids. J was trimmed by 2 bases and V by 1 base; bases with no gene match: 1.

This clonotype showed up many times. This chain uses TRBV20-1 with TRBJ2-3; 10 nucleotides align to TRBD2. This CDR3 region has 12 residues. The V gene end was trimmed by 6 bases and the J gene end by 5 bases; junction bases not matched to a gene: 2. Germline values: CDR1 DFQATT, CDR2 SNEGSKA (reference sequence). CDR3 loop: CSAGTSEDTQYF. The DNA of the CDR3 is TGCAGTGCAGGGACTAGCGAAGATACGCAGTATTTT.

This clonotype occurred a few times. The chain is built from TRBV18 and TRBJ1-2; the match to TRBD1 covers 7 bases. The CDR3 is made up of 13 amino acids. Germline loops: CDR1 KGHSH, CDR2 LQKENI. V trimming: 5 bases; J trimming: 2 bases; junction bases outside the gene matches: 2. The CDR3, as DNA: TGTGCCAGCTCAGGGGACAGAAACTATGGCTACACCTTC. Protein: CASSGDRNYGYTF.

This clonotype has at least ten counts. V and J are TRBV14 and TRBJ1-1; no clear D. Trimming cost V 4 bases and J 5 bases, with 11 bases left between them. The CDR3 has 13 amino acids. The germline gives CDR1 SGHDN, CDR2 FVKESK. The CDR3 nucleotides are TGTGCCAGCAGCCTTTTGTCCGGAACTGAAGCTTTCTTT. Translation: CASSLLSGTEAFF. The variable domain in full, completed from reference TRBV14 and TRBJ1-1, reads EAGVTQFPSHSVIEKGQTVTLRCDPISGHDNLYWYRRVMGKEIKFLLHFVKESKQDESGMPNNRFLAERTGGTYSTLKVQPAELEDSGVYFCASSLLSGTEAFFGQGTRLTVV.

There are a few counts of this clonotype. The chain employs TRBV5-4 and TRBJ2-2; D ambiguous. Trimming took off 2 bases at V and 0 bases at J, with 14 bases between the two ends. The CDR3 is made up of 17 amino acids. Germline V lookup: CDR1 SGHNT, CDR2 YYREEE (reference sequence). The CDR3 region is CASSLSMGTANTGELFF. The CDR3 coding sequence is TGTGCCAGCAGCTTATCGATGGGCACCGCGAACACCGGGGAGCTGTTTTTT.

This clonotype was detected only a few times. This chain connects TRBV20-1 to TRBJ2-2, with D hard to call. V was trimmed by 4 bases and J by 1 base, leaving 10 bases between them. This CDR3 has 14 residues. From germline, CDR1 is DFQATT and CDR2 SNEGSKA (reference sequence). CDR3 sequence reads: CSANKDQNTGELFF. For the CDR3, the DNA is TGCAGTGCTAACAAGGACCAGAACACCGGGGAGCTGTTTTTT.